This entry describes one T cell receptor (beta chain). Generated by immunoSEQ multiplex PCR, the TCRdb table keeps only in-frame clones and is missing some. This table holds about 80,000 clones, 88% found once. The sample is drawn from a study of OX40 agonist ivuxolimab in advanced cancers. CDR3 size: 20 residues. With V trimmed by 3 bases and J by 3 bases, 15 bases remained unmatched. Germline V gene sequence: CDR1 KGHSH, CDR2 LQKENI. The sequence was obtained from an adult with an advanced solid tumor such as melanoma, head and neck, liver or kidney cancer. The material was CD4+ or CD8+ T cells sorted from blood, obtained in a trial of the OX40 agonist ivuxolimab. The V gene is TRBV18, the J gene TRBJ2-1; TRBD2 agrees at 12 bases. The CDR3 DNA is TGTGCCAGCTCACCGCGAAGGCTAGCGGGGGGGATGTCGAACTACAATGAGCAGTTCTTC. Translation gives CASSPRRLAGGMSNYNEQFF. Based on the CDR3 plus reference TRBV18 and TRBJ2-1, the full variable domain is NAGVMQNPRHLVRRRGQEARLRCSPMKGHSHVYWYRQLPEEGLKFMVYLQKENIIDESGMPKERFSAEFPKEGPSILRIQQVVRGDSAAYFCASSPRRLAGGMSNYNEQFFGPGTRLTVL.